Listed below are T cell receptor beta chains from one sample, sequenced in a study of graft-versus-host responses after intestinal transplantation. Repertoires were generated with immunoSEQ multiplex PCR, while TCRdb's copy carries only in-frame clones and drops some. The sample lists tens of thousands of clones, about 95% occurring once. The material was PBMCs, obtained 335 days after intestinal transplant. Every receptor here comes from a human patient who received an intestinal transplant, so some T cells may come from the graft donor. Each CDR3 is given with its conserved first and last residue. The D gene is left open where the match is weak. Some rows mark clone size as missing; the rest say once, few, many or name a class of expanded clone.

>TRBV29-1|TRBJ2-2|-|-
TGCAGCGTGGCGCAGCGCCTCCACACCGGGGAGCTGTTTTTT
CSVAQRLHTGELFF
>TRBV5-4|TRBJ2-3|-|-
TGTGCCAGCAGCTGGGATATAGCGGTTAGCACAGATACGCAGTATTTT
CASSWDIAVSTDTQYF
>TRBV2|TRBJ1-1|-|-
TGTGCCAGCAGTCAAAACCCCAGGGGCACTGAAGCTTTCTTT
CASSQNPRGTEAFF
>TRBV6-5|TRBJ2-2|-|-
TGTGCCAGCAGTTCCTCACCCTACTCCGGGGAGCTGTTTTTT
CASSSSPYSGELFF
>TRBV2|TRBJ1-1|-|-
TGTGCCAGCAGTGAAAGGGAAGCTTTCTTT
CASSEREAFF
>TRBV30|TRBJ2-7|TRBD2|-
TGTGCCTGGAGTTATGATAGCGGGAGTGAATACGAGCAGTACTTC
CAWSYDSGSEYEQYF
>TRBV6-4|TRBJ1-1|-|-
TGTGCCAGCAGTGGGAGCATGAACACTGAAGCTTTCTTT
CASSGSMNTEAFF
>TRBV6-8|TRBJ2-7|TRBD1|once
TGTGCCAGCAGTGAATATGGGACAGGGTTAGACGAGCAGTACTTC
CASSEYGTGLDEQYF
>TRBV19|TRBJ2-7|-|-
TGTGCCCGGGGTGTGATGGTTGTGTACGAGCAGTACTTC
CARGVMVVYEQYF
>TRBV2|TRBJ1-2|-|-
TGTGCCAGCAGTGCCGCGACGGTCTATGGCTACACCTTC
CASSAATVYGYTF
>TRBV6-1|TRBJ1-2|-|-
TGTGCCAGCCGGAGTCACTATGGCTACACCTTC
CASRSHYGYTF
>TRBV23-1|TRBJ1-2|-|-
TGCGCCAGCACCGCTCCGGGCTTCCCGTATGGCTACACCTTC
CASTAPGFPYGYTF
>TRBV10-3|TRBJ2-2|TRBD1|-
TGTGCCATCCTCAGACAGGGAGTAAGGGCCGGGGAGCTGTTTTTT
CAILRQGVRAGELFF
>TRBV11-3|TRBJ2-1|-|-
TGTGCCAGCAGCTCAACCTACAATGAGCAGTTCTTC
CASSSTYNEQFF
>TRBV12-5|TRBJ1-4|TRBD1|few
TGTGCTAGTGGTTCTCCGCCGGGACAGCCCAATGAAAAACTGTTTTTT
CASGSPPGQPNEKLFF
>TRBV5-6|TRBJ2-7|-|-
TGTGCCAGCAGCTTCGTTGGGGTCGGGGAGCAGTACTTC
CASSFVGVGEQYF